This T cell receptor beta chain originates from a study of glioma-infiltrating T cells. Study-level information: Glioblastomas were WHO grade IV, sampled at first diagnosis; low-grade were grade II.

Using RNA template, CDR3s of TCR alpha and beta were amplified with iRepertoire arm-PCR. MiXCR, applied by TCRdb to the multiplex PCR reads, yields one record per CDR3 protein. The sample carries more than 300,000 distinct CDR3 sequences, 35% to 45% recorded once. Germline V CDR1 and CDR2: MNHEY, SVGEGT. V dropped 6 bases and J dropped 0 bases, with 10 bases sitting between them. This CDR3 is built from 14 residues. General study findings and limits: Non-neoplastic patients had below-expected tissue-blood divergence, while all gliomas exceeded expectation.

As to this clonotype: Its antigen is still unknown. A much larger clone lies a single base off, so this may be a read error.

This chain links TRBV6-2 or TRBV6-3 with TRBJ2-3; no firm D call. This clonotype was sampled from a human donor with low-grade glioma or glioblastoma, undergoing nonglioma brain surgery, or in good health (not recorded which). Source material: glioma tissue, nonneoplastic brain tissue, or PBMCs (not recorded which). CDR3 in amino acids: CASRCDGSTDTQYF. CDR3 nucleotides: TGTGCCAGCAGGTGTGATGGAAGCACAGATACGCAGTATTTT.